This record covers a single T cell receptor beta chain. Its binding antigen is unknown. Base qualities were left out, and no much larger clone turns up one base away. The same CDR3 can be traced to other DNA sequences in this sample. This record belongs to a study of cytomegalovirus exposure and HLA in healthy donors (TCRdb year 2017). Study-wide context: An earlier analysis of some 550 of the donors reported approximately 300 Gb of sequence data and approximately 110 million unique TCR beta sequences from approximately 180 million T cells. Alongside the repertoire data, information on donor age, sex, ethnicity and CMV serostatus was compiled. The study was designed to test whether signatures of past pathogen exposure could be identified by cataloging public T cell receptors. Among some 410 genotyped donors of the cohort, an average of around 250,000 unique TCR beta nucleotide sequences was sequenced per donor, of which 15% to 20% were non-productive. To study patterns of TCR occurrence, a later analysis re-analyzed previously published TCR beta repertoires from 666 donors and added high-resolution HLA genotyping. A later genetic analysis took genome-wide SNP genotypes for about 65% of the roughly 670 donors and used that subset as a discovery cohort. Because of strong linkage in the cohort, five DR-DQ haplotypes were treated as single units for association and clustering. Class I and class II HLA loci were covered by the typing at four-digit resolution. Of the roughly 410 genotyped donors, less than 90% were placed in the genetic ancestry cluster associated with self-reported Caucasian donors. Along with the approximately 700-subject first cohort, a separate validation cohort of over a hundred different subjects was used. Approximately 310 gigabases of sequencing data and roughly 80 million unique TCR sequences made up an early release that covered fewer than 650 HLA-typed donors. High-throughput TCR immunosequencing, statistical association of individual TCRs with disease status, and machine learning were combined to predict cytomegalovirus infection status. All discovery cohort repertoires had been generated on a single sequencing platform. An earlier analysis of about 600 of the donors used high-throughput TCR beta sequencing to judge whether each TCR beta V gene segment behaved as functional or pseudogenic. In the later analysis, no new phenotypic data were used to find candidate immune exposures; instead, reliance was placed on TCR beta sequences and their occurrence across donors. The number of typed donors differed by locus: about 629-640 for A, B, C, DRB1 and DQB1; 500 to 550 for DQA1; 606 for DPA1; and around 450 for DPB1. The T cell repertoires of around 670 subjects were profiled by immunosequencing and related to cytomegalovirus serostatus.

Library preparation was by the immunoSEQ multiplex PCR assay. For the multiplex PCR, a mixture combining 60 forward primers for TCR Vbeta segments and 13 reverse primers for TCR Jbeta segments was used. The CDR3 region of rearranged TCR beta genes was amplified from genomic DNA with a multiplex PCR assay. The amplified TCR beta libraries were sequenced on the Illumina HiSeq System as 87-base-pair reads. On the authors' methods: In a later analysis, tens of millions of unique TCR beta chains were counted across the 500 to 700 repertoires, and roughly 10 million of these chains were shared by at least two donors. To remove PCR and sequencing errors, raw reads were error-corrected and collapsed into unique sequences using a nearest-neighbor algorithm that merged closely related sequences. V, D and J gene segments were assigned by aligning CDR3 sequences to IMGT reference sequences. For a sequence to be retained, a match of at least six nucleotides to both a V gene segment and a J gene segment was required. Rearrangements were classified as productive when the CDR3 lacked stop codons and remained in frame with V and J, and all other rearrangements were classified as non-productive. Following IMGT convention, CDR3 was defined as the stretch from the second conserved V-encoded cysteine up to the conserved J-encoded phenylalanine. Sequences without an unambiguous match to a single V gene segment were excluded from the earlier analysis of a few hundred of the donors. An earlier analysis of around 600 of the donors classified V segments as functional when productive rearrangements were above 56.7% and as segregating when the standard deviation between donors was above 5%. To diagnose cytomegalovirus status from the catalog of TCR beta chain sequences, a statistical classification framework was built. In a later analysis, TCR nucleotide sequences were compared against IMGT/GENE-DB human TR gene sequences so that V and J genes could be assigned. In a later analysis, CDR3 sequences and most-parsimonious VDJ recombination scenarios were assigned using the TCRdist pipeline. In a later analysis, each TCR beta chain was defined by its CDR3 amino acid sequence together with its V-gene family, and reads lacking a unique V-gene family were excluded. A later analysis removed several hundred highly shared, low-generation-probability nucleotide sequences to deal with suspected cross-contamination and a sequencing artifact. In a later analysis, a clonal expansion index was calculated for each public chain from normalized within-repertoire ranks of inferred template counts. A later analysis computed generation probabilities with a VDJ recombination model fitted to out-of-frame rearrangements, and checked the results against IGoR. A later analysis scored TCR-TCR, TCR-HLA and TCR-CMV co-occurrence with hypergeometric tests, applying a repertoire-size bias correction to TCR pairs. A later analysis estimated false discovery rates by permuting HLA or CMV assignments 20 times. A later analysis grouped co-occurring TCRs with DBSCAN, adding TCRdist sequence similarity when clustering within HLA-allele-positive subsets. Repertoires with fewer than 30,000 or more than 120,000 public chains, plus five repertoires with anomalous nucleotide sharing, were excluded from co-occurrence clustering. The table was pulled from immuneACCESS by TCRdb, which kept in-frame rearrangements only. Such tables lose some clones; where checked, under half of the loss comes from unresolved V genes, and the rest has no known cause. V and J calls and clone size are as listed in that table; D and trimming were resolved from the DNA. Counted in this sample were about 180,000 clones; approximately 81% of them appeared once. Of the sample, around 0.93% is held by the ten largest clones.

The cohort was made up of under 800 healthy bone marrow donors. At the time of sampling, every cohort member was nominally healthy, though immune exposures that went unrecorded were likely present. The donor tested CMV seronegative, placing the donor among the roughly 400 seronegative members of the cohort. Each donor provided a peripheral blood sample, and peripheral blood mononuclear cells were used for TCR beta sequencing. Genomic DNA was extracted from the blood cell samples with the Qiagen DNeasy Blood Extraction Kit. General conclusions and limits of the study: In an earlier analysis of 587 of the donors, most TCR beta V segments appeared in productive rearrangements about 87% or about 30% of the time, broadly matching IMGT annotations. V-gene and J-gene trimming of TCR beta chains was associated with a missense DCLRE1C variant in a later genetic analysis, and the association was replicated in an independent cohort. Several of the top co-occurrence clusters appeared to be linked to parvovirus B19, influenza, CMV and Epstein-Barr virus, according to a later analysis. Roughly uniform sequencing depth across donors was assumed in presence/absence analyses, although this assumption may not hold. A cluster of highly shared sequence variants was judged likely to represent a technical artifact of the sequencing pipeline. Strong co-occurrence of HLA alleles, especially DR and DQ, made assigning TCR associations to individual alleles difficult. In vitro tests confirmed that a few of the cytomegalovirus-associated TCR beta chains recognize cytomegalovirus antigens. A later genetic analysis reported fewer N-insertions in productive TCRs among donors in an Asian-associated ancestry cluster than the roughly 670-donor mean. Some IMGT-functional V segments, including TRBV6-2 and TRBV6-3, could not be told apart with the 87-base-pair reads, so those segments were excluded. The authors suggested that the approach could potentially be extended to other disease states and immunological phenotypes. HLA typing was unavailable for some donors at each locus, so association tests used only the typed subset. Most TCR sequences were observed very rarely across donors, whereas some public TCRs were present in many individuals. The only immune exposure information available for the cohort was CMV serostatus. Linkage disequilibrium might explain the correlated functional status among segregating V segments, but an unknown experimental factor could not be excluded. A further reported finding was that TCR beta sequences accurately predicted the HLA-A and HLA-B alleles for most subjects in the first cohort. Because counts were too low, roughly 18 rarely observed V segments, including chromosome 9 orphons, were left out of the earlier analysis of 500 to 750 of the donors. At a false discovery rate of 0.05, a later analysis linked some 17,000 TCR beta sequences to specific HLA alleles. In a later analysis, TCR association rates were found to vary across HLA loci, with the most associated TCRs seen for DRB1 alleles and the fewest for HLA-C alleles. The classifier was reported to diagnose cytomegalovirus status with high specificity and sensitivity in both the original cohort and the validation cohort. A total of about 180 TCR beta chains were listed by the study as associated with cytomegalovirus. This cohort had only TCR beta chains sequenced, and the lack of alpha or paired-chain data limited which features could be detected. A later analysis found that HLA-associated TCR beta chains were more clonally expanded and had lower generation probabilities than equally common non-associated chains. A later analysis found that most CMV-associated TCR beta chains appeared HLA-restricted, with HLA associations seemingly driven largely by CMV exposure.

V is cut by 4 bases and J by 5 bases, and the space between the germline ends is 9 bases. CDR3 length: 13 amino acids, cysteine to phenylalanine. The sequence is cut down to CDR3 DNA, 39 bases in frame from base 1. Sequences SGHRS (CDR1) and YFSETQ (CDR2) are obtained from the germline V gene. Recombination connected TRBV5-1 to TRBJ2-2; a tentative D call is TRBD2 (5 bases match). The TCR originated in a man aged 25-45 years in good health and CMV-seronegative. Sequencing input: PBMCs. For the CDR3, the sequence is CASSLAGTGELFF. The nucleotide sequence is TGCGCCAGCAGCCTCGCGGGTACCGGGGAGCTGTTTTTT.